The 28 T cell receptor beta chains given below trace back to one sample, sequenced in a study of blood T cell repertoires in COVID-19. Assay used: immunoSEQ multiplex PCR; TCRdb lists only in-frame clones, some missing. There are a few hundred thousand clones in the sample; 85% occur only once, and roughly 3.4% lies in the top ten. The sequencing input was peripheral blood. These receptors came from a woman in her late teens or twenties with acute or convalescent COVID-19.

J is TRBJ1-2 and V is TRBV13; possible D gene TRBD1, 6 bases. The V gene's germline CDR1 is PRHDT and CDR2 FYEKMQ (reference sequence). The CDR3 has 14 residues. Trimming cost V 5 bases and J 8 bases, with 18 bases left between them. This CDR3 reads CASSDGQGSGGYTF. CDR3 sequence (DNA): TGTGCCAGCAGCGATGGGCAGGGGTCTGGGGGCTACACCTTC.

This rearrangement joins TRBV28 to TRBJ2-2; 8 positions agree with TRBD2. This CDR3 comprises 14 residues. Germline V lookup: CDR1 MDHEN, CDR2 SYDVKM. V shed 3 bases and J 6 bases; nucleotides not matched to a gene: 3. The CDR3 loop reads CASSLAAGAGELFF. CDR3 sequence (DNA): TGTGCCAGCAGTTTGGCAGCGGGAGCCGGGGAGCTGTTTTTT.

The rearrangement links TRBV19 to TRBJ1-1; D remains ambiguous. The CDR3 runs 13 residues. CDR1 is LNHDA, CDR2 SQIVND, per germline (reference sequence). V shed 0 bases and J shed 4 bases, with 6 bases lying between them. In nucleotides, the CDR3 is TGTGCCAGTAGTATAGATTGGCTCACTGAAGCTTTCTTT. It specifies CASSIDWLTEAFF.

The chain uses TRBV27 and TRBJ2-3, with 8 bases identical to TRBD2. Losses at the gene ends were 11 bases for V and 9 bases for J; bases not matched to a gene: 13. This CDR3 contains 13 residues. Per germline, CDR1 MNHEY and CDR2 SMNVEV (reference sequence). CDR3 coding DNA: TGTGCCGTCAAGCCGGGACTAGTAGGGACGCAGTATTTT. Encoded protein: CAVKPGLVGTQYF.

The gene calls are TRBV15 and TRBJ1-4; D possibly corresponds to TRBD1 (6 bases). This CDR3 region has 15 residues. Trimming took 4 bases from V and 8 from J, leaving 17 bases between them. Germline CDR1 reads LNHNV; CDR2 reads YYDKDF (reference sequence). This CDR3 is CATSKAGTSREKLFF. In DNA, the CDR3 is TGTGCCACCAGCAAAGCCGGGACAAGTAGGGAAAAACTGTTTTTT. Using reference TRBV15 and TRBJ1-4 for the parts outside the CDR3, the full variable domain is DAMVIQNPRYQVTQFGKPVTLSCSQTLNHNVMYWYQQKSSQAPKLLFHYYDKDFNNEADTPDNFQSRRPNTSFCFLDIRSPGLGDTAMYLCATSKAGTSREKLFFGSGTQLSVL.

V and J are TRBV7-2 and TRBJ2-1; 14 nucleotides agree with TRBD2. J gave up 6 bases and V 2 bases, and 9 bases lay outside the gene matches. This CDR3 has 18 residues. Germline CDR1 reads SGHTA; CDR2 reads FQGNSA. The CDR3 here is CASSLRGTSGRRGNEQFF. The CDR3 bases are TGTGCCAGCAGCTTAAGAGGGACTAGCGGGAGAAGGGGCAATGAGCAGTTCTTC.

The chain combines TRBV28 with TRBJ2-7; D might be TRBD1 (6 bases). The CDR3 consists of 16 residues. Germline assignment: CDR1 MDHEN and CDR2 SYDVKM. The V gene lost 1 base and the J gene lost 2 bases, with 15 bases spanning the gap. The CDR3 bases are TGTGCCAGCAGTTTATTCGTGGGACACCACACCTACGAGCAGTACTTC. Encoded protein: CASSLFVGHHTYEQYF.

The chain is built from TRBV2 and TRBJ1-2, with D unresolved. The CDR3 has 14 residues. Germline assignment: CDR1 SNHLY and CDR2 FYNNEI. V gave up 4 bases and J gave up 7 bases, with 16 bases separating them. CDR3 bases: TGTGCCAGCAGTGTGGGCCTTGGTATCGGTGGCTACACCTTC. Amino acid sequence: CASSVGLGIGGYTF.

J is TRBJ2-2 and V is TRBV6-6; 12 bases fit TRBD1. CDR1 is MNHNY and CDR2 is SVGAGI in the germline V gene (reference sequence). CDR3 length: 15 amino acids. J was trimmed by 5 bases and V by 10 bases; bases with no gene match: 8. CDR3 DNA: TGTGCCACCTGCCCGGGACAGGGGGCAACCGGGGAGCTGTTTTTT. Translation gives CATCPGQGATGELFF.

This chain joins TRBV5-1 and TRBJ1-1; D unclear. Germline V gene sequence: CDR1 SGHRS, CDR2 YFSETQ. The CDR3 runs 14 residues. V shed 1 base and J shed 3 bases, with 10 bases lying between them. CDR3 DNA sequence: TGCGCCAGCAGCTTGCAGGATTTCTACACTGAAGCTTTCTTT. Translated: CASSLQDFYTEAFF.

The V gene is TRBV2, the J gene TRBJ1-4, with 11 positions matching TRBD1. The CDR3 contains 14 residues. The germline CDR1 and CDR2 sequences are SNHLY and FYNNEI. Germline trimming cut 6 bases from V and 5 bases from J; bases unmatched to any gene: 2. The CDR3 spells CASRGTGGNEKLFF. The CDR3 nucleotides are TGTGCCAGCAGGGGGACAGGGGGAAATGAAAAACTGTTTTTT.

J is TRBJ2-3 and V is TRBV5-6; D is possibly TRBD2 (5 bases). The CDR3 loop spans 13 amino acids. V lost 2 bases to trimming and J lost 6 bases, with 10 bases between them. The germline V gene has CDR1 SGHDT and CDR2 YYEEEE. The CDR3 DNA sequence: TGTGCCAGCAGCTTTCTAGCTTCTGATACGCAGTATTTT. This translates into CASSFLASDTQYF.

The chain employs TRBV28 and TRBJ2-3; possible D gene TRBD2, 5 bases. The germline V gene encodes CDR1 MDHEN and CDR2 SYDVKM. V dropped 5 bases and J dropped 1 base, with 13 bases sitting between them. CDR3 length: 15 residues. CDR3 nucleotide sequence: TGTGCCAGCAGTGGCGGACTTGGCGGCACAGATACGCAGTATTTT. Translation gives CASSGGLGGTDTQYF.

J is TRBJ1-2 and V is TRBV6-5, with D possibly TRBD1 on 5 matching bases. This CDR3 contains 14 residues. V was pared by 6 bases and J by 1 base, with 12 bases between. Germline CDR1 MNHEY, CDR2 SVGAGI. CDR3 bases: TGTGCCAGCAGCCGCGACGGGGGTAACTATGGCTACACCTTC. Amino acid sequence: CASSRDGGNYGYTF.

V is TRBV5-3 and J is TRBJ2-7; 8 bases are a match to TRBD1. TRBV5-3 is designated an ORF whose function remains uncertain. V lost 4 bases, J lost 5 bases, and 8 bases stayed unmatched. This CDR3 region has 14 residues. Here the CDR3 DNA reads TGTGCCAGAAGCAGATGGACAGGGAACCACGAGCAGTACTTC. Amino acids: CARSRWTGNHEQYF.

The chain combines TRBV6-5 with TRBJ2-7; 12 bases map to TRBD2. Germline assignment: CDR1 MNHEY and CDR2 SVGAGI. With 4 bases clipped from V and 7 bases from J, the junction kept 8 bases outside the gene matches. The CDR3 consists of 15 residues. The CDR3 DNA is TGTGCCAGCAGTTCGACTAGCGGGGGAGGCGGAGAGCAGTACTTC. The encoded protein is CASSSTSGGGGEQYF.

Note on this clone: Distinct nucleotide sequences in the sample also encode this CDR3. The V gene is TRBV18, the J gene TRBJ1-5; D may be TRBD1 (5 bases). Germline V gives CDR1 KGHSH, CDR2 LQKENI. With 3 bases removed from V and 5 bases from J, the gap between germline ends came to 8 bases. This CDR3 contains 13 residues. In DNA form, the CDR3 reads TGTGCCAGCTCACCCGGGGGGGATCAGCCCCAGCATTTT. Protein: CASSPGGDQPQHF.

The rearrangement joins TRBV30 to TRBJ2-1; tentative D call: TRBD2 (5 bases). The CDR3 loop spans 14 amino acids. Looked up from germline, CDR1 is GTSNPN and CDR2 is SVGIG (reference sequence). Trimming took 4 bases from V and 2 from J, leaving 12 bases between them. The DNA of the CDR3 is TGTGCCTGGACCTCCGAAGCGGCCTACAATGAGCAGTTCTTC. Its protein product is CAWTSEAAYNEQFF.

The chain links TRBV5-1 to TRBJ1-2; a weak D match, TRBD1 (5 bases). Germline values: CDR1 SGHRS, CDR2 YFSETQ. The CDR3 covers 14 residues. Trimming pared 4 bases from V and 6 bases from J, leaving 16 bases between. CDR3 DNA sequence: TGCGCCAGCAGCCCTTGGGGAGGGACCGATGGCTACACCTTC. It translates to CASSPWGGTDGYTF.

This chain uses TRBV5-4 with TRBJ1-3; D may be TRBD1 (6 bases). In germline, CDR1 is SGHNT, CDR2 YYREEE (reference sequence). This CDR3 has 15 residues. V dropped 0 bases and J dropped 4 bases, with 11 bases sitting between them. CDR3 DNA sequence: TGTGCCAGCAGCTTGGCACACAGGGAGGGAAACACCATATATTTT. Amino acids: CASSLAHREGNTIYF.

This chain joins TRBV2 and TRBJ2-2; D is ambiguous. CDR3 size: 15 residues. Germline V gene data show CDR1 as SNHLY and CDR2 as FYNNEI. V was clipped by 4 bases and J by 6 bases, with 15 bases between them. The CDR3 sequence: CASSGFFSVAGELFF. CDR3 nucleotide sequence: TGTGCCAGCAGTGGGTTCTTTTCTGTAGCCGGGGAGCTGTTTTTT.

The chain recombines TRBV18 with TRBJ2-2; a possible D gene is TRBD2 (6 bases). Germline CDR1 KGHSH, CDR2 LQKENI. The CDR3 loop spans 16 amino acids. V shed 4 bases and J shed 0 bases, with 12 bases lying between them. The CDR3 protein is CASSLGLPSNTGELFF. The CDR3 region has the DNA TGTGCCAGCTCACTTGGACTACCGTCGAACACCGGGGAGCTGTTTTTT.

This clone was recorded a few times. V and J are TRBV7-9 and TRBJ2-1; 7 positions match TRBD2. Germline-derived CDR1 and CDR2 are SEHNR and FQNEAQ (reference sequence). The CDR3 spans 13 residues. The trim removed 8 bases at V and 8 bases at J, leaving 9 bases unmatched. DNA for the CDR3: TGTGCCAGCCGGCCGAGCGGGAAGGATGAGCAGTTCTTC. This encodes CASRPSGKDEQFF.

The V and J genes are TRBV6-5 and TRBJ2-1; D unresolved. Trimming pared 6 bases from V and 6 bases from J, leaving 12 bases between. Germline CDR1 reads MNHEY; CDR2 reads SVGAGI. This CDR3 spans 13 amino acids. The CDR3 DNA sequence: TGTGCCAGCAGCCTAGGCTTCCCCAATGAGCAGTTCTTC. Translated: CASSLGFPNEQFF.

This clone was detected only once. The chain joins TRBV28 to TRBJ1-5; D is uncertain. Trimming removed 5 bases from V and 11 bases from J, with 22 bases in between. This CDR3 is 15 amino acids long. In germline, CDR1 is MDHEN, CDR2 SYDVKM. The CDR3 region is CASSHGDASPSSQHF. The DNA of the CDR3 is TGTGCCAGCAGTCATGGAGACGCGTCGCCTTCGTCCCAGCATTTT. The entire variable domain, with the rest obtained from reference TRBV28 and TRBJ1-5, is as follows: DVKVTQSSRYLVKRTGEKVFLECVQDMDHENMFWYRQDPGLGLRLIYFSYDVKMKEKGDIPEGYSVSREKKERFSLILESASTNQTSMYLCASSHGDASPSSQHFGDGTRLSIL.

CDR3 residues: CASSLEVTGNIQYF. The CDR3 DNA follows: TGCGCCAGCAGCTTGGAGGTTACGGGAAACATTCAGTACTTC. This chain joins TRBV5-1 and TRBJ2-4; D ambiguous. The CDR3 consists of 14 residues. CDR1 and CDR2 from the germline V gene are SGHRS and YFSETQ. The V end was cut by 0 bases, the J end by 6 bases, with 10 bases between.

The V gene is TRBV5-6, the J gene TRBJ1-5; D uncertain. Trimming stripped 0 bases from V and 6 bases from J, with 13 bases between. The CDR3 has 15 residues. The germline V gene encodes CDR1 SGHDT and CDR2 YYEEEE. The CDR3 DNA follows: TGTGCCAGCAGCTTGGGTCATCGAACGGTTCAGCCCCAGCATTTT. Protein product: CASSLGHRTVQPQHF. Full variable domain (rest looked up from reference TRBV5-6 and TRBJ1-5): DAGVTQSPTHLIKTRGQQVTLRCSPKSGHDTVSWYQQALGQGPQFIFQYYEEEERQRGNFPDRFSGHQFPNYSSELNVNALLLGDSALYLCASSLGHRTVQPQHFGDGTRLSIL.

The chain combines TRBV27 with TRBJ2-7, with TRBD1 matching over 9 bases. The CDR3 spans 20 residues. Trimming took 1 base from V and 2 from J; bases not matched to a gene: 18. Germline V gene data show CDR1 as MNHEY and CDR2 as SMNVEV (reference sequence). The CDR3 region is CASSLWGQGGSPISAYEQYF. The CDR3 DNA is TGTGCCAGCAGTTTATGGGGACAGGGAGGATCCCCGATCAGCGCCTACGAGCAGTACTTC.